Listed below are T cell receptor beta chains from one sample, sequenced in a study of graft-versus-host responses after intestinal transplantation. TCRdb's copy holds only in-frame clones and misses some; the assay was immunoSEQ multiplex PCR. The sample lists about 86,000 clones; less than 90% were seen once. Their antigens are not known. This material consisted of unstimulated CD4+ T cells sorted from spleen or lymph node cells, taken before transplant. These TCRs come from a human donor who was the organ donor for an intestinal transplant. CDR3s include the opening cysteine and the closing phenylalanine or tryptophan. The order of the fields is clone size, V gene, J gene, D gene, CDR3 protein, CDR3 DNA. A D gene is named only where the DNA matches it firmly. The size of a clone is reported for some rows only, either as once, few or many, or as a class for expanded clones.

NA,TRBV11-2,TRBJ2-3,TRBD1,CASSLIAGGTDTQYF,TGTGCCAGCAGCTTAATTGCAGGGGGAACAGATACGCAGTATTTT
few,TRBV6-1,TRBJ1-5,TRBD1,CASREQGAGSASNQPQHF,TGTGCCAGCAGGGAACAGGGGGCAGGTTCGGCGAGCAATCAGCCCCAGCATTTT
few,TRBV7-9,TRBJ1-4,TRBD1,CASRPGTGNEKLFF,TGTGCCAGCAGGCCCGGGACAGGGAATGAAAAACTGTTTTTT
NA,TRBV7-9,TRBJ1-6,NA,CASSFTVSGKAPLHF,TGTGCCAGCAGCTTTACAGTCTCGGGGAAGGCACCCCTCCACTTT
NA,TRBV2,TRBJ1-2,NA,CASSEGESYGYTF,TGTGCCAGCAGTGAAGGGGAGAGCTATGGCTACACCTTC
NA,TRBV20-1,TRBJ2-5,NA,CSAINQETQYF,TGCAGTGCTATAAACCAAGAGACCCAGTACTTC
NA,TRBV6-1,TRBJ2-7,NA,CASMEVVGYEQYF,TGTGCCAGCATGGAGGTAGTAGGCTACGAGCAGTACTTC
NA,TRBV2,TRBJ1-3,NA,CASSRGNTIHF,TGTGCCAGCAGTAGGGGAAACACCATACATTTT
NA,TRBV2,TRBJ2-2,NA,CASKYAGELFF,TGTGCCAGCAAATATGCCGGGGAGCTGTTTTTT
NA,TRBV19,TRBJ2-7,NA,CASSLVGVPNYEQYF,TGTGCCAGTAGTTTAGTCGGAGTCCCCAACTACGAGCAGTACTTC
NA,TRBV5-8,TRBJ2-3,NA,CASSLTGSTDTQYF,TGTGCCAGCAGCTTAACGGGATCCACAGATACGCAGTATTTT
NA,TRBV5-1,TRBJ2-3,NA,CASSWTGADTQYF,TGCGCCAGCAGCTGGACTGGGGCAGATACGCAGTATTTT
NA,TRBV5-5,TRBJ2-7,NA,CASSLDSPPYEQYF,TGTGCCAGCAGCCTGGACTCACCCCCCTACGAGCAGTACTTC
NA,TRBV11-3,TRBJ2-5,TRBD2,CASSSTSGGASSETQYF,TGTGCCAGCAGCTCGACTAGCGGGGGGGCGTCGTCTGAGACCCAGTACTTC
NA,TRBV5-4,TRBJ2-1,TRBD2,CASSGPGGNEQFF,TGTGCCAGCAGCGGGCCGGGGGGTAATGAGCAGTTCTTC
NA,TRBV11-3,TRBJ1-2,TRBD1,CASTEIRGGAEGYTF,TGTGCCAGCACCGAAATAAGAGGGGGCGCGGAAGGCTACACCTTC
NA,TRBV6-6,TRBJ2-7,TRBD1,CASTIYQDRPYEQYF,TGTGCCAGCACTATCTACCAGGACAGGCCCTACGAGCAGTACTTC
NA,TRBV7-3,TRBJ2-1,TRBD2,CASSPLTSGSLYNEQFF,TGTGCCAGCAGCCCCTTGACTAGCGGGAGTCTCTACAATGAGCAGTTCTTC
NA,TRBV4-3,TRBJ1-2,TRBD1,CASSQPPGTDYGYTF,TGCGCCAGCAGCCAACCCCCCGGGACAGACTATGGCTACACCTTC
NA,TRBV9,TRBJ2-3,TRBD2,CASSAGGGEHYTDTQYF,TGTGCCAGCAGCGCCGGTGGGGGGGAGCACTACACAGATACGCAGTATTTT
NA,TRBV7-9,TRBJ2-1,TRBD2,CASTPGGGVYNEQFF,TGTGCCAGCACGCCGGGCGGGGGGGTTTACAATGAGCAGTTCTTC
once,TRBV7-9,TRBJ1-2,NA,CASSYAGEGDYGYTF,TGTGCCAGCAGCTACGCAGGGGAAGGGGACTATGGCTACACCTTC
once,TRBV7-2,TRBJ2-2,NA,CASSLGGTGELFF,TGTGCCAGCAGCCTGGGGGGCACCGGGGAGCTGTTTTTT
NA,TRBV27,TRBJ2-5,TRBD1,CASAAQGARETQYF,TGTGCCAGCGCCGCACAGGGGGCGCGAGAGACCCAGTACTTC
NA,TRBV7-3,TRBJ2-1,NA,CASSSLAPSSYNEQFF,TGTGCCAGCAGCTCCTTGGCGCCTAGCTCCTACAATGAGCAGTTCTTC
once,TRBV7-2,TRBJ2-7,TRBD1,CASSPGQLSYEQYF,TGTGCCAGCAGCCCGGGACAGCTATCCTACGAGCAGTACTTC
NA,TRBV9,TRBJ1-1,NA,CASSPWLQGEAFF,TGTGCCAGCAGCCCGTGGCTACAGGGCGAAGCTTTCTTT
NA,TRBV2,TRBJ2-7,NA,CASSWTAAYEQYF,TGTGCCAGCAGTTGGACAGCAGCCTACGAGCAGTACTTC
NA,TRBV5-1,TRBJ2-7,NA,CASSLEQVGYEQYF,TGCGCCAGCAGCTTGGAACAGGTCGGATACGAGCAGTACTTC
NA,TRBV10-1,TRBJ1-4,NA,CASPPRPRGYGEKLFF,TGCGCCAGCCCCCCTAGGCCGAGGGGGTATGGGGAAAAACTGTTTTTT
NA,TRBV2,TRBJ1-2,TRBD1,CASSYRGYGYTF,TGTGCCAGCAGCTACAGGGGATACGGCTACACCTTC
NA,TRBV19,TRBJ1-3,TRBD1,CASSQGASGNTIYF,TGTGCCAGTAGCCAGGGGGCCTCTGGAAACACCATATATTTT
NA,TRBV9,TRBJ2-7,TRBD2,CASSVAKGGRYEQYF,TGTGCCAGCAGCGTAGCTAAGGGCGGGAGATACGAGCAGTACTTC
NA,TRBV6-5,TRBJ1-2,NA,CASSYSSGADGYTF,TGTGCCAGCAGTTACTCTTCAGGGGCGGATGGCTACACCTTC
NA,TRBV6-5,TRBJ1-2,NA,CASFGGLGYTF,TGTGCCAGCTTCGGGGGTCTGGGCTACACCTTC
NA,TRBV9,TRBJ2-5,NA,CASSATGQGETQYF,TGTGCCAGCAGCGCTACAGGGCAGGGTGAGACCCAGTACTTC
NA,TRBV30,TRBJ2-1,NA,CAWSEAGATDEQFF,TGTGCCTGGAGTGAGGCAGGGGCTACGGATGAGCAGTTCTTC
NA,TRBV5-1,TRBJ1-6,NA,CASFPGPGYNSPLHF,TGCGCCAGCTTTCCAGGGCCTGGGTATAATTCACCCCTCCACTTT
NA,TRBV6-1,TRBJ2-5,NA,CASGGVGVQETQYF,TGTGCCAGCGGGGGCGTGGGAGTTCAAGAGACCCAGTACTTC
few,TRBV4-3,TRBJ2-7,NA,CASSQGHRTDLYEQYF,TGCGCCAGCAGCCAGGGGCATAGGACAGATCTCTACGAGCAGTACTTC
NA,TRBV7-2,TRBJ2-2,NA,CASSLRGPTGELFF,TGTGCCAGCAGCTTACGCGGGCCCACCGGGGAGCTGTTTTTT
NA,TRBV10-3,TRBJ1-5,NA,CATGTGGGRLDSNQPQHF,TGTGCCACTGGAACTGGCGGGGGGCGCCTTGATAGCAATCAGCCCCAGCATTTT
NA,TRBV2,TRBJ1-1,NA,CASNKRGPSLDTEAFF,TGTGCCAGCAACAAAAGAGGGCCCAGTCTTGACACTGAAGCTTTCTTT
NA,TRBV6-5,TRBJ2-3,NA,CASATSRGTDTQYF,TGTGCCAGTGCGACTAGTCGGGGCACAGATACGCAGTATTTT
NA,TRBV4-1,TRBJ2-7,NA,CASSQPTSSDEQYF,TGCGCCAGCAGCCAACCGACTAGTTCTGACGAGCAGTACTTC
NA,TRBV6-5,TRBJ2-1,NA,CASSYFGTNYKQFF,TGTGCCAGCAGTTATTTCGGGACAAATTATAAGCAGTTCTTC
NA,TRBV7-8,TRBJ2-7,NA,CASSFRTPPNSYEQYF,TGTGCCAGCAGCTTCCGGACTCCCCCAAACAGCTACGAGCAGTACTTC
once,TRBV29-1,TRBJ2-3,NA,CSVFQAGYTQYF,TGCAGCGTTTTTCAGGCGGGTTATACGCAGTATTTT
NA,TRBV4-1,TRBJ2-1,NA,CASSQDPGDNEQFF,TGCGCCAGCAGCCAAGACCCAGGGGACAATGAGCAGTTCTTC
NA,TRBV19,TRBJ2-4,TRBD2,CASSEGGGGTKNIQYF,TGTGCCAGTTCGGAGGGAGGCGGGGGGACCAAAAACATTCAGTACTTC
once,TRBV21-1,TRBJ2-6,NA,CASSTRTGSATLTIFSGANVLTF,TGTGCCAGCAGCACCCGGACAGGCTCGGCCACCCTCACTATTTTCTCTGGGGCCAACGTCCTGACTTTC
NA,TRBV19,TRBJ1-2,NA,CASTMSGGNYGYTF,TGTGCCAGTACGATGTCGGGAGGTAACTATGGCTACACCTTC
NA,TRBV14,TRBJ2-1,NA,CASSQLRGLTSIGQFF,TGTGCCAGCAGCCAACTAAGGGGACTGACCAGCATCGGGCAGTTCTTC
few,TRBV2,TRBJ1-6,TRBD1,CASSDGTVVSPLHF,TGTGCCAGCAGTGACGGGACAGTGGTCTCACCCCTCCACTTT
NA,TRBV9,TRBJ1-4,NA,CASSVGTESPEKLFF,TGTGCCAGCAGCGTAGGGACAGAAAGCCCTGAAAAACTGTTTTTT
once,TRBV15,TRBJ1-3,NA,CATSRDLPPGNTIYF,TGTGCCACCAGCAGAGATCTACCGCCTGGAAACACCATATATTTT
NA,TRBV21-1,TRBJ1-2,NA,CATTSQLRGEDYGYTF,TGTGCCACAACAAGCCAGCTCAGGGGAGAGGACTATGGCTACACCTTC